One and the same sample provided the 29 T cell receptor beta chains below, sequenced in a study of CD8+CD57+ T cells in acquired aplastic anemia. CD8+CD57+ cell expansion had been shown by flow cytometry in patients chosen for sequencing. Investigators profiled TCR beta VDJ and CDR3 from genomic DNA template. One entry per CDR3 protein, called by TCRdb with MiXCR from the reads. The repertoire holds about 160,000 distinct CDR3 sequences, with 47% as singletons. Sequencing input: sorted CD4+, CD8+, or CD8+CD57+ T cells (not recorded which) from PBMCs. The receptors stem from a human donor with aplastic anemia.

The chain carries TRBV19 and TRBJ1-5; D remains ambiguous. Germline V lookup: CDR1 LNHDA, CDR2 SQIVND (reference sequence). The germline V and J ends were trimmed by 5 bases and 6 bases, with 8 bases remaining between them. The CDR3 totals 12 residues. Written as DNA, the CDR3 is TGTGCCAGTAGTCCTCCGGCTCAGCCCCAGCATTTT. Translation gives CASSPPAQPQHF.

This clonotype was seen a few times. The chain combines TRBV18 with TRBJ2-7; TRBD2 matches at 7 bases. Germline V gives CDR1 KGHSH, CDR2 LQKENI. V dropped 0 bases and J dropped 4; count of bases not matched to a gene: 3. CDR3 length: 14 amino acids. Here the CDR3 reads CASSPPRGSYEQYF. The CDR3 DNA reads TGTGCCAGCTCACCACCTCGCGGGAGTTACGAGCAGTACTTC. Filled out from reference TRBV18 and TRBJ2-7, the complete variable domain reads NAGVMQNPRHLVRRRGQEARLRCSPMKGHSHVYWYRQLPEEGLKFMVYLQKENIIDESGMPKERFSAEFPKEGPSILRIQQVVRGDSAAYFCASSPPRGSYEQYFGPGTRLTVT.

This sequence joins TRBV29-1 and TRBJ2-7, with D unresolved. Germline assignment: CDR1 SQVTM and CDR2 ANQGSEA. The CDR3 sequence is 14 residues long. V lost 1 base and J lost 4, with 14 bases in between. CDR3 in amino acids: CSVEVGDLGYEQYF. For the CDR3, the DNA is TGCAGCGTTGAAGTGGGCGATTTGGGGTACGAGCAGTACTTC.

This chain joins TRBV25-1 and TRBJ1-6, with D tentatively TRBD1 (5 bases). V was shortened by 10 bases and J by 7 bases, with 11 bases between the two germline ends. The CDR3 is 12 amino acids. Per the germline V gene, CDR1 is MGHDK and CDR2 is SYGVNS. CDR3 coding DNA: TGTGCCACCAGGGCACCAAATTCACCCCTCCACTTT. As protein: CATRAPNSPLHF.

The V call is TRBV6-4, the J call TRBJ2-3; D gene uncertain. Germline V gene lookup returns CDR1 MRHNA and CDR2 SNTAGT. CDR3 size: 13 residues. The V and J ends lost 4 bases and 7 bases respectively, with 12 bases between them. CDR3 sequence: CASSGGLGYTQYF. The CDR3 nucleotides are TGTGCCAGCAGTGGTGGTCTCGGTTATACGCAGTATTTT.

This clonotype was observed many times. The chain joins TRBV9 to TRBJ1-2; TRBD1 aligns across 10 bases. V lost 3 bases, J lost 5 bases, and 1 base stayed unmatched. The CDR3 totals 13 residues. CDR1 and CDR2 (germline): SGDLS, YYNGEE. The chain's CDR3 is CASSGTGGYGYTF. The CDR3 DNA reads TGTGCCAGCAGCGGGACAGGGGGATATGGCTACACCTTC.

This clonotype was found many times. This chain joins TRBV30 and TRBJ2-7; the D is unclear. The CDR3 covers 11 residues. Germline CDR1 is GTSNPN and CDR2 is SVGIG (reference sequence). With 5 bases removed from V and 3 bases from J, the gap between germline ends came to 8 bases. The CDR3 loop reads CAWSKNYEQYF. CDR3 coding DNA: TGTGCCTGGTCAAAGAACTACGAGCAGTACTTC.

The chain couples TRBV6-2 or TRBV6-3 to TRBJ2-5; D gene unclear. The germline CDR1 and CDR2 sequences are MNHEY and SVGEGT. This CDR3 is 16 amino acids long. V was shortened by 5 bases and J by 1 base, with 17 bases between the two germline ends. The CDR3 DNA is TGTGCCAGCAGTCAACCCCTGAGGACCTCCCAAGAGACCCAGTACTTC. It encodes CASSQPLRTSQETQYF.

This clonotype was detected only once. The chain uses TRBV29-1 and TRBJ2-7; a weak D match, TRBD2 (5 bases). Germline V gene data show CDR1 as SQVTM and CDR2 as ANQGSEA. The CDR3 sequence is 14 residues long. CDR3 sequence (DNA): TGCCAGCTCACCCCGATAGCGCGCCCCTACGAGCAGTACTTC. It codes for CQLTPIARPYEQYF.

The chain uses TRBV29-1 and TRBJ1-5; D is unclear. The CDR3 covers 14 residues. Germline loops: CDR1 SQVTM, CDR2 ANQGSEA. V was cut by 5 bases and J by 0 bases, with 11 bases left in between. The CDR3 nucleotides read TGCAGCGTTACCGACGGTAATAGCAATCAGCCCCAGCATTTT. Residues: CSVTDGNSNQPQHF.

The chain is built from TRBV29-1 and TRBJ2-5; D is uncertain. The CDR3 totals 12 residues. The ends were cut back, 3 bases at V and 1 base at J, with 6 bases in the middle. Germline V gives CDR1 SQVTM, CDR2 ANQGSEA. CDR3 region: CSVDSSQETQYF. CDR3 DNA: TGCAGCGTTGATTCTTCCCAAGAGACCCAGTACTTC.

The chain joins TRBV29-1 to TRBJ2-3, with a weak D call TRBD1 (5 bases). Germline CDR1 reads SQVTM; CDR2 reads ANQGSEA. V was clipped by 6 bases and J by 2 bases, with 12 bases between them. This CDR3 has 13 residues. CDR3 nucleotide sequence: TGCAGCGTCGCGACAGCCTTCACAGATACGCAGTATTTT. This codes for CSVATAFTDTQYF.

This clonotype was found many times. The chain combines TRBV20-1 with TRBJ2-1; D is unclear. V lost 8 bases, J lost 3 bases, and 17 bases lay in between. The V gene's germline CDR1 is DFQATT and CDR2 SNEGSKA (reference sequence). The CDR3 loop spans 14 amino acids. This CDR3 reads CSPIQWARYNEQFF. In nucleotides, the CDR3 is TGCAGTCCTATTCAGTGGGCCCGCTACAATGAGCAGTTCTTC.

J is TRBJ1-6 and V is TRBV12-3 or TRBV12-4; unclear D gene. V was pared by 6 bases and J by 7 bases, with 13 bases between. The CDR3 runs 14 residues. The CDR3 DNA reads TGTGCCAGCAGCCTGGGTTTGGGCAATTCACCCCTCCACTTT. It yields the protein CASSLGLGNSPLHF.

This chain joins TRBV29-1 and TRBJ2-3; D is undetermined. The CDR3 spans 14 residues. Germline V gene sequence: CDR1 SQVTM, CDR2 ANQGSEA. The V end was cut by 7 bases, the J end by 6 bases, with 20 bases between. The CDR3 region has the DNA TGCAGCGCAGTTCCGGCTAAGTTTACGGATACGCAGTATTTT. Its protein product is CSAVPAKFTDTQYF.

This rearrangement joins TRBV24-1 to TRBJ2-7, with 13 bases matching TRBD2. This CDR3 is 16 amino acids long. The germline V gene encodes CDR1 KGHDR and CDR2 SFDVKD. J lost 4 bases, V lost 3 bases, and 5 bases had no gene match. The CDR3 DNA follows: TGTGCCACCAGTGATCCGGGGACTAGCGGGAATTACGAGCAGTACTTC. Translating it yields CATSDPGTSGNYEQYF.

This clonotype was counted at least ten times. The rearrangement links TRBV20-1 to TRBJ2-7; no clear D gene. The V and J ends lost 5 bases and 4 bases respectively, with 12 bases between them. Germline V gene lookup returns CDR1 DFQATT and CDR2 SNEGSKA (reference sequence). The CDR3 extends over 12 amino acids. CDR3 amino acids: CSALTRPYEQYF. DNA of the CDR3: TGCAGTGCTTTAACGCGCCCTTACGAGCAGTACTTC.

CDR3 DNA sequence: TGTGCCTGGTCCAAAGGAGGGGCAGGGGAAGAGACCCAGTACTTC. Its protein is CAWSKGGAGEETQYF. The genes are TRBV30 and TRBJ2-5, with D perhaps given as TRBD1 or TRBD2 (6 bases each). CDR1 and CDR2 from the germline V gene are GTSNPN and SVGIG (reference sequence). CDR3 length: 15 residues. The germline V and J ends were trimmed by 5 bases and 3 bases, with 19 bases remaining between them.

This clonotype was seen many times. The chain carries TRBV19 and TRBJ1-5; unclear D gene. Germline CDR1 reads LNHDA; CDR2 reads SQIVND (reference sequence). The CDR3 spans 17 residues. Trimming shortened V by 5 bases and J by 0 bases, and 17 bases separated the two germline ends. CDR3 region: CASSLVLGGGSNQPQHF. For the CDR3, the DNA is TGTGCCAGTAGTCTCGTTTTGGGCGGTGGTAGCAATCAGCCCCAGCATTTT.

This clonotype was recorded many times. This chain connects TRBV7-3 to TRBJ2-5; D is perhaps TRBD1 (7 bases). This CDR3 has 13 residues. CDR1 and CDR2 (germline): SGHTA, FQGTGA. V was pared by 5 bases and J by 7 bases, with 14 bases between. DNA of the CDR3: TGTGCCAGCAGCCCTGGGACAGCGGGGACCCAGTACTTC. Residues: CASSPGTAGTQYF. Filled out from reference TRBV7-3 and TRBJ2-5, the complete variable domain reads GAGVSQTPSNKVTEKGKYVELRCDPISGHTALYWYRQSLGQGPEFLIYFQGTGAADDSGLPNDRFFAVRPEGSVSTLKIQRTERGDSAVYLCASSPGTAGTQYFGPGTRLLVL.

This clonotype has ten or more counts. The CDR3 DNA reads as TGTGCCATCAGTGGTCTGGGGAGTGAGCAGTTCTTC. It encodes CAISGLGSEQFF. The chain carries TRBV10-3 and TRBJ2-1; D is possibly TRBD2 (5 bases). The CDR3 consists of 12 residues. Germline V gene lookup returns CDR1 ENHRY and CDR2 SYGVKD. Deletions cut 4 bases from V and 9 bases from J, with 10 bases between.

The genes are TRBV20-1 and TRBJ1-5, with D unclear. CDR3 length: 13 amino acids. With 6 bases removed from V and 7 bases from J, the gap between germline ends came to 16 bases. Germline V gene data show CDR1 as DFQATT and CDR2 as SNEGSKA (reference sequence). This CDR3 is CSAGGSERQPQHF. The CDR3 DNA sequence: TGCAGTGCGGGAGGATCGGAGAGACAGCCCCAGCATTTT.

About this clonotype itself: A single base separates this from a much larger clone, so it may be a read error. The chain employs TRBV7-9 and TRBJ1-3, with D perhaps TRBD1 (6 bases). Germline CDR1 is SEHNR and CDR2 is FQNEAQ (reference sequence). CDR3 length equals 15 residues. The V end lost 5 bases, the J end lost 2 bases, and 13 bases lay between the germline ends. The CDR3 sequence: CASSTRQETGNTIYF. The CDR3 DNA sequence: TGTGCCAGCAGCACCCGACAGGAAACTGGAAACACCATATATTTT. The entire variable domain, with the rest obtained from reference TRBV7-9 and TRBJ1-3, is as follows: DTGVSQNPRHKITKRGQNVTFRCDPISEHNRLYWYRQTLGQGPEFLTYFQNEAQLEKSRLLSDRFSAERPKGSFSTLEIQRTEQGDSAMYLCASSTRQETGNTIYFGEGSWLTVV.

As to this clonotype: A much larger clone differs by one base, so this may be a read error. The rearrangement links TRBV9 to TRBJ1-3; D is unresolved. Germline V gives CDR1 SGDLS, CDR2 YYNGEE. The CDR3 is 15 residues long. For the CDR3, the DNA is TGTGCCAGCAGCAGGGCAGGTGGCTCTGGAAACACCATGTATTTT. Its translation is CASSRAGGSGNTMYF.

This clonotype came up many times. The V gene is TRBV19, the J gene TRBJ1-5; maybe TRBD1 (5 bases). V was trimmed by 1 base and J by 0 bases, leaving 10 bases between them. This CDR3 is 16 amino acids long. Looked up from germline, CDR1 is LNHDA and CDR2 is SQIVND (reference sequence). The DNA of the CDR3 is TGTGCCAGTAGTATAGTTGGACAAGTTAGCAATCAGCCCCAGCATTTT. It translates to CASSIVGQVSNQPQHF.

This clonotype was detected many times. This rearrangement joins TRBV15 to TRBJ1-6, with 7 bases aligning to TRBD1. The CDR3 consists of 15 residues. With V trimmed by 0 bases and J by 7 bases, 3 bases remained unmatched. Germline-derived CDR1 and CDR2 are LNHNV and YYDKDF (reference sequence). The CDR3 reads CATSRDIQGNSPLHF. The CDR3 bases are TGTGCCACCAGCAGAGATATACAGGGGAATTCACCCCTCCACTTT. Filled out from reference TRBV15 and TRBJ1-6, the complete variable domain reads DAMVIQNPRYQVTQFGKPVTLSCSQTLNHNVMYWYQQKSSQAPKLLFHYYDKDFNNEADTPDNFQSRRPNTSFCFLDIRSPGLGDTAMYLCATSRDIQGNSPLHFGNGTRLTVT.

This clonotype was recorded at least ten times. The CDR3 nucleotides are TGTGCCAGCAGCACGATGGGGGACGGGGATGAAAAACTGTTTTTT. As protein: CASSTMGDGDEKLFF. This chain connects TRBV9 to TRBJ1-4; weak D call: TRBD1 (5 bases). CDR1 and CDR2 from the germline V gene are SGDLS and YYNGEE. The CDR3 extends over 15 amino acids. Between the trimmed V and J ends, which lost 4 bases and 6 bases, there was a span of 16 bases.

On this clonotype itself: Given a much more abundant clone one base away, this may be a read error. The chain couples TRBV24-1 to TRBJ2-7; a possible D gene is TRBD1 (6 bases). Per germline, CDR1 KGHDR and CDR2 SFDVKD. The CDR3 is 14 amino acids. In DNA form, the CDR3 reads TGTGCCAGTTCGGGACATCAAAACACCTACGAGCGGTACTTC. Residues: CASSGHQNTYERYF.

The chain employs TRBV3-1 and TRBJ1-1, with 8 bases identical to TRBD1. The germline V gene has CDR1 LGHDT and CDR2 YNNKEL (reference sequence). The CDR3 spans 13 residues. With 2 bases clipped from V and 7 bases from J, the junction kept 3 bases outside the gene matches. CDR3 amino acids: CASSQRQGIEAFF. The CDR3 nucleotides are TGTGCCAGCAGCCAAAGACAGGGGATTGAAGCTTTCTTT.